The 12 T cell receptor beta chains below were found in one sample sequenced in a study of breast tumors, draining lymph nodes, adjacent tissues. Via MiXCR, TCRdb re-called the multiplex PCR reads, giving one row per CDR3 protein. The profile shows fewer than 250,000 distinct CDR3 sequences, about 32% of them singletons. Breast cancer patients provided tissue from their axillary draining lymph nodes. Sequencing was performed on axillary lymph node tissue. The origin of the receptors is a female donor with breast cancer. Some clones in this sample may be carry-over from other donors' samples.

This clonotype was seen repeatedly, ten times or more. J is TRBJ2-7 and V is TRBV5-5, with TRBD2 matching over 9 bases. This CDR3 region has 14 residues. The V gene's germline CDR1 is SGHKS and CDR2 YYEKEE (reference sequence). V dropped 0 bases and J dropped 6; count of bases not matched to a gene: 4. The CDR3 coding sequence is TGTGCCAGCAGCTTGGTTGTTAGCGGGAGCGAGCAGTACTTC. This sequence encodes CASSLVVSGSEQYF.

The sample holds many counts of this clonotype. The V call is TRBV4-1, the J call TRBJ2-3, with D perhaps TRBD1 (6 bases). The CDR3 is made up of 16 amino acids. Trimming took off 0 bases at V and 4 bases at J, with 14 bases between the two ends. Germline V CDR1 and CDR2: MGHRA, YSYEKL. CDR3: CASSQDGQGPPDTQYF. The CDR3 nucleotides are TGCGCCAGCAGCCAAGACGGGCAGGGGCCCCCAGATACGCAGTATTTT.

This clonotype has more than one count but fewer than ten. With a much larger clone just one base away, this may be a read error. The chain joins TRBV19 to TRBJ2-2; maybe TRBD2 (6 bases). This CDR3 spans 16 amino acids. CDR1 and CDR2 from the germline V gene are LNHDA and SQIVND (reference sequence). The CDR3 reads CTSSLSRGRGTGELFF. The CDR3 DNA sequence: TGTACCAGTAGTTTATCGCGCGGACGGGGGACCGGGGAGCTGTTTTTT. The whole variable domain, remainder taken from reference TRBV19 and TRBJ2-2, is DGGITQSPKYLFRKEGQNVTLSCEQNLNHDAMYWYRQDPGQGLRLIYYSQIVNDFQKGDIAEGYSVSREKKESFPLTVTSAQKNPTAFYLCTSSLSRGRGTGELFFGEGSRLTVL.

About this clonotype: A read error may be the cause here, since a much bigger clone is one base away. The chain recombines TRBV20-1 with TRBJ2-1, with D possibly TRBD2 on 5 matching bases. Germline values: CDR1 DFQATT, CDR2 SNEGSKA (reference sequence). Trimming took 1 base from V and 6 from J, leaving 16 bases between them. This CDR3 has 15 residues. This CDR3 reads CSARAPPSGSNEQFF. CDR3 in DNA: TGCAGTGCTAGAGCCCCCCCCAGCGGCTCCAATGAGCAGTTCTTC.

Ten or more counts support this clonotype. The chain combines TRBV20-1 with TRBJ2-2; 7 bases line up with TRBD1. V lost 6 bases, J lost 6 bases, and 13 bases stayed unmatched. The V gene's germline CDR1 is DFQATT and CDR2 SNEGSKA (reference sequence). The CDR3 loop spans 15 amino acids. CDR3 sequence reads: CSACPQGVSAGELFF. The DNA for the CDR3 is TGCAGTGCCTGCCCGCAGGGGGTTTCGGCCGGGGAGCTGTTTTTT.

The chain carries TRBV20-1 and TRBJ1-1, with D tentatively TRBD1 (6 bases). The CDR3 runs 12 residues. Germline V CDR1 and CDR2: DFQATT, SNEGSKA (reference sequence). CDR3 sequence reads: CSVARGGSEAFF. The CDR3 region has the DNA TGCAGCGTCGCCCGGGGGGGCTCAGAAGCTTTCTTT.

The chain carries TRBV7-3 and TRBJ1-6; D is unresolved. The germline V gene has CDR1 SGHTA and CDR2 FQGTGA. CDR3 length equals 14 residues. The V end lost 3 bases, the J end lost 13 bases, and 16 bases lay between the germline ends. This CDR3 reads CASSLTEGRSPLHF. The CDR3 DNA reads TGTGCCAGCAGCTTGACGGAAGGTCGGTCGCCCCTCCACTTT. Filled out from reference TRBV7-3 and TRBJ1-6, the complete variable domain reads GAGVSQTPSNKVTEKGKYVELRCDPISGHTALYWYRQSLGQGPEFLIYFQGTGAADDSGLPNDRFFAVRPEGSVSTLKIQRTERGDSAVYLCASSLTEGRSPLHFGNGTRLTVT.

To note about this clonotype: The DNA is left out, because the CDR3 cannot be placed on it with certainty; the CDR3 is given as TCRdb lists it. V usage is TRBV7-4 and J usage is TRBJ2-7; the D call in the table, TRBD2, was not verified against the DNA. The CDR3 length equals 22 residues, ends included. The germline V gene encodes CDR1 SGHVT and CDR2 SQSDAQ. CDR3 loop: CASSFYICSARYGGFSSYEQYF.

This clonotype was detected many times. The chain carries TRBV4-3 and TRBJ2-3, with D unclear. CDR3 length equals 12 residues. Trimming stripped 0 bases from V and 5 bases from J, with 3 bases between. The germline V gene has CDR1 LGHNA and CDR2 YSLEER. CDR3 coding DNA: TGCGCCAGCAGCCAAGATAGAGATACGCAGTATTTT. Encoded protein: CASSQDRDTQYF.

This clonotype was recorded at least ten times. J is TRBJ2-5 and V is TRBV6-1; the match to TRBD2 covers 9 bases. Germline CDR1 MNHNS, CDR2 SASEGT. After removal of 6 bases from V and 5 bases from J, the junction contained 4 bases not matched to a gene. This CDR3 is 13 amino acids long. The CDR3 sequence is CASRTSGTETQYF. As DNA, the CDR3 is TGTGCCAGCAGGACTAGCGGCACGGAGACCCAGTACTTC.

As to this clonotype: This sequence may be a read error, since a much larger clone differs from it by one base. J is TRBJ1-3 and V is TRBV5-4, with D hard to call. The CDR3 has 16 residues. From germline, CDR1 is SGHNT and CDR2 YYREEE (reference sequence). The DNA for the CDR3 is TGTGCCAGCAGCTTGGGGGCAGCCCGCTCTGGAAGCACCATATATTTT. Translation: CASSLGAARSGSTIYF.

This clonotype was seen many times. The V gene is TRBV7-3, the J gene TRBJ2-7, with 9 nucleotides matching TRBD2. Unmatched junction bases numbered 4, after V lost 2 bases and J lost 2 bases. CDR1 SGHTA and CDR2 FQGTGA come from the germline V gene. The CDR3 runs 15 residues. The CDR3 is CASSLGAGGPYEQYF. The CDR3, as DNA: TGTGCCAGCAGCTTAGGGGCGGGAGGGCCCTACGAGCAGTACTTC.